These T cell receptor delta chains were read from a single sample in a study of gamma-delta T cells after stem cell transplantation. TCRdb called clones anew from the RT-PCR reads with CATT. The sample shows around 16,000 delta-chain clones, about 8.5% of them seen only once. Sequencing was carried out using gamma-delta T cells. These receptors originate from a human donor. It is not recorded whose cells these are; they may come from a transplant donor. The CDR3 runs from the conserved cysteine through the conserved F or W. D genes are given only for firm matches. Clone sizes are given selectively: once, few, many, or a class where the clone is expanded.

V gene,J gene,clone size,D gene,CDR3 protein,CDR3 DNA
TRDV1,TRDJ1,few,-,CALGETATPYLMEGTDKLIF,TGCGCTCTTGGGGAAACCGCTACGCCATACTTAATGGAGGGCACCGATAAACTCATCTTT
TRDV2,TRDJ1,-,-,CACDTLPSRAGCSYNDTLIF,TGTGCCTGTGACACTCTCCCTTCTCGGGCTGGGTGCTCTTACAACGATACACTCATCTTT
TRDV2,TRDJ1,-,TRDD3,CACDTLGTGVYDTTDNLIF,TGTGCCTGTGACACCCTTGGGACTGGGGTATACGATACCACCGATAACCTCATCTTT
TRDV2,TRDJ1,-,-,CACDTVRMGADYTDQLIF,TGTGCCTGTGACACTGTGCGAATGGGGGCTGATTACACCGATCAACTCATCTTT
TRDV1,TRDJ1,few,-,CALGETLFPSRDSSPYTDKLIF,TGTGCTCTTGGGGAAACCCTTTTTCCCAGCCGGGATTCCTCCCCGTACACCGATAAACTCATCTTT
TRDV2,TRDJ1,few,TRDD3,CACDLLRLGDTGYTDKLIF,TGTGCCTGTGACCTACTCAGACTGGGGGATACTGGCTACACCGATAAACTCATCTTT
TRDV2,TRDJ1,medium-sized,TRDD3,CACDRIHTGGLKGDKLIF,TGTGCCTGTGACAGAATCCATACTGGGGGCCTCAAAGGGGATAAACTCATCTTT
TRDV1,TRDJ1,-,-,CALGKALYPTWGVVVKLATRKLIF,TGTGCTCTTGGGAAGGCCCTATATCCTACTTGGGGAGTCGTCGTGAAGTTGGCAACGAGGAAACTCATCTTT
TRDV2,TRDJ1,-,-,CACDSLMGDKLIF,TGTGCCTGTGACTCTCTCATGGGGGATAAACTCATCTTT
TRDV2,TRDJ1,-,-,CACDTLHFLVDPTYTDTLIF,TGTGCCTGTGACACGCTGCATTTCCTGGTGGACCCGACTTACACCGATACACTCATCTTT
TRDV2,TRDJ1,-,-,CACDTVTSPVLLAVTDTLIF,TGTGCCTGTGACACCGTCACTTCCCCCGTACTGTTGGCCGTCACCGATACACTCATCTTT
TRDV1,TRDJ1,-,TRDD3,CALGEISYPLLLGDTRGKLIF,TGTGCTCTTGGGGAAATTTCCTACCCCCTCCTACTGGGGGATACGAGGGGTAAACTCATCTTT
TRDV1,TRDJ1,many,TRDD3,CALGVISPGKTYWGRQYTDKLIF,TGTGCTCTTGGGGTTATTAGTCCCGGAAAAACCTACTGGGGGAGACAGTACACCGATAAACTCATCTTT
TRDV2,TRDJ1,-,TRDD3,CACDPLRGDTPFDDTDKLIF,TGTGCCTGTGACCCGTTAAGGGGGGATACGCCGTTCGATGACACCGATAAACTCATCTTT
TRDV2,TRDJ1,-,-,CACDTVEYHLPTGVLTAKLIF,TGTGCCTGTGACACCGTTGAGTACCACCTGCCTACTGGTGTACTCACCGCTAAACTCATCTTT
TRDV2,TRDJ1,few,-,CACDTVPSNWGSENGDKLIF,TGTGCCTGTGACACCGTTCCTTCCAACTGGGGATCGGAGAATGGAGATAAACTCATCTTT
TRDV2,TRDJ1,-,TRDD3,CACDILGDTQVYTDKLIF,TGTGCCTGTGACATACTGGGGGATACGCAAGTGTACACCGATAAACTCATCTTT
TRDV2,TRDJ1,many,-,CACDALGFDNLIF,TGTGCCTGTGACGCTCTCGGGTTCGATAACCTCATCTTT
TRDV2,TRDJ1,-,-,CACDTLLRATGTTNTDTLIF,TGTGCCTGTGACACTCTCCTACGGGCCACTGGGACCACTAACACCGATACACTCATCTTT
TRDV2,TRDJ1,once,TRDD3,CACDPLLTGVSYTDQLIF,TGTGCCTGTGACCCTCTGCTTACTGGGGTCTCGTACACCGATCAACTCATCTTT
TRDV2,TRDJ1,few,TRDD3,CACDIRRGDTRADKLIF,TGTGCCTGTGACATACGACGGGGGGATACGCGGGCCGATAAACTCATCTTT
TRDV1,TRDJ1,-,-,CALGEGGCDPFSSDQLIF,TGTGCTCTTGGGGAAGGTGGATGTGATCCTTTCTCGTCCGATCAACTCATCTTT
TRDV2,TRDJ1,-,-,CAYDTIQQEDTVTDKLIF,TGTGCCTATGACACCATCCAACAGGAGGATACAGTCACCGATAAACTCATCTTT
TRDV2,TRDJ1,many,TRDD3,CACDTVPGGYNLTSYTDKLIF,TGTGCCTGTGACACCGTCCCTGGGGGATACAACTTGACTTCCTACACCGATAAACTCATCTTT
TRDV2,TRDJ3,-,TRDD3,CACDTAGGLLDTRHLFF,TGTGCCTGTGACACTGCTGGGGGCTTGTTGGACACCCGACATCTGTTTTTC
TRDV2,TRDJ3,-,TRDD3,CACDSTGGFMISCDTRQMFF,TGTGCCTGTGACTCGACTGGGGGGTTCATGATCTCCTGTGACACCCGCCAGATGTTTTTC
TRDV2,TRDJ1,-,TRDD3,CACDRRTGDGDTTDKLIF,TGTGCCTGTGACAGAAGAACCGGCGACGGGGATACCACCGATAAACTCATCTTT
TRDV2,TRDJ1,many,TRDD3,CACDTGRGDTPPSTDKLIF,TGTGCCTGTGACACCGGAAGGGGGGATACGCCCCCCTCAACCGATAAACTCATCTTT
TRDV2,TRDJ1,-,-,CACDTLVCRPYYKLIF,TGTGCCTGTGACACTCTTGTGTGCCGACCGTACTATAAACTCATCTTT
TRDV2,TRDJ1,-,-,CACDTVESHLRPGVLTAKLIF,TGTGCCTGTGACACCGTTGAGTCCCACCTGCGTCCTGGTGTACTCACCGCTAAACTCATCTTT
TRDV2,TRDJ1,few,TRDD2,CACDTGNLPTSPGLITRYKLIF,TGTGCCTGTGACACCGGAAATCTTCCTACGTCTCCTGGTCTCATTACGCGCTATAAACTCATCTTT
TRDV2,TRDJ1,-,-,CACDPFPGDIENTDQLIF,TGTGCCTGTGACCCCTTCCCTGGGGATATCGAGAACACCGATCAACTCATCTTT
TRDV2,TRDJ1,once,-,CACDTVPNPSVFYDYTDKLIF,TGTGCCTGTGACACCGTACCTAATCCCTCTGTGTTCTACGATTACACCGATAAACTCATCTTT
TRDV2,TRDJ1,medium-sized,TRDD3,CACDTVTGGQTTYTDKLIF,TGTGCCTGTGACACTGTTACTGGGGGACAGACTACGTACACCGATAAACTCATCTTT
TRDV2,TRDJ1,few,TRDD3,CACDTVGTGIPWTPDNLIF,TGTGCCTGTGACACCGTTGGAACGGGGATACCGTGGACCCCCGATAACCTCATCTTT
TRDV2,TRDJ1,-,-,CACDKVGPPDADPSHNLIF,TGTGCCTGTGACAAAGTTGGTCCGCCGGACGCCGATCCCTCCCATAACCTCATCTTT
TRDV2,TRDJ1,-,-,CACDTLDLAVHRATDTDKLIF,TGTGCCTGTGACACCCTGGACTTGGCCGTGCACCGCGCTACCGACACCGATAAACTCATCTTT
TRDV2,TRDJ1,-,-,CACDTLRFSLLTGLYTDKLIF,TGTGCCTGTGACACTCTCCGCTTTTCCCTTCTTACTGGTCTCTACACCGATAAACTCATCTTT
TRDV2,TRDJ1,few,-,CACDTGTTVTVGGTDKLIF,TGTGCCTGTGACACCGGCACCACAGTGACAGTGGGGGGGACCGATAAACTCATCTTT
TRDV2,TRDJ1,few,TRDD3,CACDTVKGGYVRTDKLIF,TGTGCCTGTGACACCGTCAAGGGGGGATACGTGCGGACCGATAAACTCATCTTT
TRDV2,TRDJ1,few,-,CACDTVECHLQTGVLTDKLIF,TGTGCCTGTGACACCGTTGAGTGCCACCTGCAGACTGGTGTACTCACCGATAAACTCATCTTT
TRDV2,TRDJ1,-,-,CACDTLHIVLSTRSYTAKLIF,TGTGCCTGTGACACCCTCCATATCGTACTGTCTACTAGATCATACACCGCTAAACTCATCTTT
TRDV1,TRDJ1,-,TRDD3,CAIGERGILGGSYTDKLIF,TGTGCTATTGGGGAAAGAGGCATACTGGGGGGTAGCTACACCGATAAACTCATCTTT
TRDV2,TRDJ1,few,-,CACDTIVLGDKLIF,TGTGCCTGTGACACGATTGTCCTGGGGGATAAACTCATCTTT
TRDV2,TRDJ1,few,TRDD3,CACDTGYKRVGDTTGDKLIF,TGTGCCTGTGACACCGGTTACAAACGCGTGGGGGATACAACGGGCGATAAACTCATCTTT
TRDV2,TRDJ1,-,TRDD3,CACDPFLGDTRSTDKLIF,TGTGCCTGTGACCCATTCCTGGGGGATACGCGTTCCACCGATAAACTCATCTTT
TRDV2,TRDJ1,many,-,CACDTASGGAGDPRQTDKLIF,TGTGCCTGTGACACCGCCTCGGGGGGCGCTGGGGATCCCAGACAGACCGATAAACTCATCTTT
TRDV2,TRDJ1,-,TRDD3,CACDILSTGVQHTDKLIF,TGTGCCTGTGACATTCTCTCTACTGGGGTCCAACACACCGATAAACTCATCTTT
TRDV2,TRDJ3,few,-,CACDIVLADISWDTRQMFF,TGTGCCTGTGACATCGTCCTTGCCGATATCTCCTGGGACACCCGACAGATGTTTTTC
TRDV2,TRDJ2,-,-,CACDPVRLLVCMGASTAQLFF,TGTGCCTGTGACCCTGTACGGCTCTTGGTGTGTATGGGAGCTTCGACCGCACAACTCTTCTTT
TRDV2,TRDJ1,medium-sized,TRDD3,CACDRLGDLKWLIF,TGTGCCTGTGACCGATTGGGGGACTTGAAGTGGCTCATCTTT
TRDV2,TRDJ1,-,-,CACDTVECNLPTGVLTAKLIF,TGTGCCTGTGACACCGTTGAGTGCAACCTGCCTACTGGTGTACTCACCGCTAAACTCATCTTT